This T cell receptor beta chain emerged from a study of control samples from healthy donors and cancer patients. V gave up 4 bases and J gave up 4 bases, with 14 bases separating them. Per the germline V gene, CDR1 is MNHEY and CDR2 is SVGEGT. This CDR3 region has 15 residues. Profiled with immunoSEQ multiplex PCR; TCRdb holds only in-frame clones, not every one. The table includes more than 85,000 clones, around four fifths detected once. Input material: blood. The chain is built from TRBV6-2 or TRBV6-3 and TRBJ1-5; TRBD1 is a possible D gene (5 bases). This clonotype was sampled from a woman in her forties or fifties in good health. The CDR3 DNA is TGTGCCAGCAGTTCGGCCAGGGAGAGAAATCAGCCCCAGCATTTT. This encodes CASSSARERNQPQHF.